This T cell receptor (beta chain) comes out of a study of blood T cell repertoires in COVID-19. This table comes from immunoSEQ multiplex PCR, and its TCRdb copy is limited to in-frame clones, with some not included. The sample gives 90,000 to 130,000 clones, 88% of which show up once; over 2% is in the top ten. The V and J ends lost 2 bases and 8 bases, in that order; junction bases with no gene match: 4. CDR1 and CDR2 from the germline V gene are MNHEY and SVGAGI. CDR3 size: 13 residues. The rearrangement joins TRBV6-5 to TRBJ1-2; 8 positions agree with TRBD1. The sequence came from a human donor in a cohort sampled during active COVID-19. Sequenced material: peripheral blood. The CDR3 spells CASSYGQGQGYTF. In DNA form, the CDR3 reads TGTGCCAGCAGTTACGGACAGGGTCAAGGCTACACCTTC.